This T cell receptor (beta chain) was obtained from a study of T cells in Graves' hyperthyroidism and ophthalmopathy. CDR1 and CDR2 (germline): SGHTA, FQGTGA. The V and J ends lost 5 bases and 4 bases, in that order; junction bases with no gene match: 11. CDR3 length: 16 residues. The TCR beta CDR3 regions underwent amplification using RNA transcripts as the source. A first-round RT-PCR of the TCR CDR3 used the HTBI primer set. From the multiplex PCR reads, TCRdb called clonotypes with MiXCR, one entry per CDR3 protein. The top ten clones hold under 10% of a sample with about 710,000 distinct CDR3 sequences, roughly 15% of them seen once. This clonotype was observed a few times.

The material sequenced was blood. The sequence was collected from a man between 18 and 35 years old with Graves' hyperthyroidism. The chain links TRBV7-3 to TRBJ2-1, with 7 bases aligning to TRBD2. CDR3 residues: CASSKIAGHFYNEQFF. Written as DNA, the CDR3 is TGTGCCAGCAGCAAAATAGCGGGCCACTTTTACAATGAGCAGTTCTTC. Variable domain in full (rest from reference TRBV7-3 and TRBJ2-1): GAGVSQTPSNKVTEKGKYVELRCDPISGHTALYWYRQSLGQGPEFLIYFQGTGAADDSGLPNDRFFAVRPEGSVSTLKIQRTERGDSAVYLCASSKIAGHFYNEQFFGPGTRLTVL.